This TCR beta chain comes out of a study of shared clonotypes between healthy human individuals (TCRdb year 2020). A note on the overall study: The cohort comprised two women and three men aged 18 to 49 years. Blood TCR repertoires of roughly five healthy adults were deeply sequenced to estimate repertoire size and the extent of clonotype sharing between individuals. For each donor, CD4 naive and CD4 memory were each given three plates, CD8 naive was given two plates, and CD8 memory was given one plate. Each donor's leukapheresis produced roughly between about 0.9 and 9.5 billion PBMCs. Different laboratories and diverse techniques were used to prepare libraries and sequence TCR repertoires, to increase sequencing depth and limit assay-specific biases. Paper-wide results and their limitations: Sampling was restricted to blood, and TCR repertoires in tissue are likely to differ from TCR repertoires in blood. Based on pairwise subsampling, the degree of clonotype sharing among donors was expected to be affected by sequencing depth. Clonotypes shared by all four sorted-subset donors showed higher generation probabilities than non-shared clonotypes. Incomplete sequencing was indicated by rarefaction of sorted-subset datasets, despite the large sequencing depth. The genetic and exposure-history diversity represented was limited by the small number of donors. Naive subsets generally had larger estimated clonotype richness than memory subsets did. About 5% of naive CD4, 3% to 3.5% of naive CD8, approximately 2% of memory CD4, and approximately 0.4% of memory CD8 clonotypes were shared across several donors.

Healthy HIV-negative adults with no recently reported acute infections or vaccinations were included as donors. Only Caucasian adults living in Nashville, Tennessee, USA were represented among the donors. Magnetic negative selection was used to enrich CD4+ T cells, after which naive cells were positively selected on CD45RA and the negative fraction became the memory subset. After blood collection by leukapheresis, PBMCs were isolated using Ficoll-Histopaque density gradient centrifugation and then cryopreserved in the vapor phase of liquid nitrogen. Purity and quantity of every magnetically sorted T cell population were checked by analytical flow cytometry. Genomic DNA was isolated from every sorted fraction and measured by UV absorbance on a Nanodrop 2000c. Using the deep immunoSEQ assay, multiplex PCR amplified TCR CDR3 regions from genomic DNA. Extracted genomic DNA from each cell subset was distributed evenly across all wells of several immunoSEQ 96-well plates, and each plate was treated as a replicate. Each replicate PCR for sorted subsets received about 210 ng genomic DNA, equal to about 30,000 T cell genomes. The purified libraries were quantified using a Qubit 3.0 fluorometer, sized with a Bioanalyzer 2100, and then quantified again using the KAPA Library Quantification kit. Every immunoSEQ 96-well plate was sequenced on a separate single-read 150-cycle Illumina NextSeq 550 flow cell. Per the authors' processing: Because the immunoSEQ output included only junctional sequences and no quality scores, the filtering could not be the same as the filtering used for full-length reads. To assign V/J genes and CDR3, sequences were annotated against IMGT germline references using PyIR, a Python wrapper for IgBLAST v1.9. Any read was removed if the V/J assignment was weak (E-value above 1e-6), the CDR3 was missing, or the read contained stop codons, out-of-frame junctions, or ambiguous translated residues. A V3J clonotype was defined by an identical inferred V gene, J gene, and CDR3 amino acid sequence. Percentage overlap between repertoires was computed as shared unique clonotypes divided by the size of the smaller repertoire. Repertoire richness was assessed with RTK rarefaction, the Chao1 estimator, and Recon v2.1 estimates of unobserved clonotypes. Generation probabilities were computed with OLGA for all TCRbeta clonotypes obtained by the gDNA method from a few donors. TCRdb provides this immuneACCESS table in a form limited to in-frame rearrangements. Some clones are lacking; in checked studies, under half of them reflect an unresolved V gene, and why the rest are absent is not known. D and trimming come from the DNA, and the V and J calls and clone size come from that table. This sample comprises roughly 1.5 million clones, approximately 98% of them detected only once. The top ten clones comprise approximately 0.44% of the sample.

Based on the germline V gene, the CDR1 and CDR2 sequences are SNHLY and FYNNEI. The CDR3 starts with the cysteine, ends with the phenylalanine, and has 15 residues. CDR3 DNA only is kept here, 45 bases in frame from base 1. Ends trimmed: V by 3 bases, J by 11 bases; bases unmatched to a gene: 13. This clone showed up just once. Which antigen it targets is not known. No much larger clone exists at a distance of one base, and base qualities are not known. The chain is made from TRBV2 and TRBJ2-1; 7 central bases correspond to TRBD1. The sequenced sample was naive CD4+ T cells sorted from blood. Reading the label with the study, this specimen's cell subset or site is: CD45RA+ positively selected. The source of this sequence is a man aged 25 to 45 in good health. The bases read TGTGCCAGCAGTGAGGCCTTGAGGGGGCGGTCACAGCAGTTCTTC. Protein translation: CASSEALRGRSQQFF.